The next 19 T cell receptor beta chains were all read from a single sample in a study of OX40 agonist ivuxolimab in advanced cancers. TCRdb's copy holds only in-frame clones and misses some; the assay was immunoSEQ multiplex PCR. The sample yields 53,000 or so clones, 84% seen once. This specimen consisted of CD4+ or CD8+ T cells sorted from blood, obtained in a trial of the OX40 agonist ivuxolimab. Source of these receptors: an adult with an advanced solid tumor such as melanoma, head and neck, liver or kidney cancer.

V usage is TRBV11-2 and J usage is TRBJ2-7; D remains unclear. The germline gives CDR1 SGHAT, CDR2 FQNNGV. CDR3 length: 11 residues. Trimming pared 5 bases from V and 4 bases from J, leaving 6 bases between. The chain's CDR3 is CASSPGYEQYF. CDR3 sequence (DNA): TGTGCCAGCAGCCCAGGTTACGAGCAGTACTTC.

This clone was observed a few times. The genes are TRBV5-4 and TRBJ2-2; tentatively, D is TRBD2 (5 bases). Trimming stripped 2 bases from V and 1 base from J, with 6 bases between. The germline V gene encodes CDR1 SGHNT and CDR2 YYREEE (reference sequence). The CDR3 runs to 14 residues. This CDR3 is CASSLGRNTGELFF. The DNA of the CDR3 is TGTGCCAGCAGCTTAGGGAGGAACACCGGGGAGCTGTTTTTT.

The CDR3 spells CASGQQVGVAGTNTEAFF. CDR3 in DNA: TGTGCTAGTGGCCAGCAGGTAGGGGTTGCCGGAACGAACACTGAAGCTTTCTTT. The chain carries TRBV12-5 and TRBJ1-1; TRBD1 might be the D (5 bases). The ends were cut back, 6 bases at V and 1 base at J, with 24 bases in the middle. There are 18 residues in the CDR3. CDR1 is LGHNT and CDR2 is FRNRAP in the germline V gene.

V is TRBV19 and J is TRBJ2-3, with TRBD1 identical over 9 bases. The V gene's germline CDR1 is LNHDA and CDR2 SQIVND (reference sequence). The CDR3 sequence is 16 residues long. The V and J ends lost 7 bases and 1 base, in that order; junction bases with no gene match: 9. The DNA for the CDR3 is TGTGCCAGTAAGGTGGGAACAGGGGGCGGCACAGATACGCAGTATTTT. Protein: CASKVGTGGGTDTQYF.

This clone was seen only once. The chain links TRBV7-2 to TRBJ2-6, with D perhaps matching TRBD1 (5 bases). CDR3 length: 15 residues. The germline V and J ends were trimmed by 5 bases and 2 bases, with 10 bases remaining between them. The V gene's germline CDR1 is SGHTA and CDR2 FQGNSA. CDR3 loop: CASSDRGPGANVLTF. Here the CDR3 DNA reads TGTGCCAGCAGCGATAGGGGCCCTGGGGCCAACGTCCTGACTTTC.

CDR3 amino acids: CATSSTAEGYNEQFF. CDR3 DNA: TGTGCCACCAGCAGCACTGCGGAGGGCTATAATGAGCAGTTCTTC. V gene TRBV15 combines with J gene TRBJ2-1, with D perhaps TRBD2 (6 bases). In germline, CDR1 is LNHNV, CDR2 YYDKDF (reference sequence). Trimming stripped 3 bases from V and 7 bases from J, with 16 bases between. CDR3 length: 15 residues.

The chain is built from TRBV19 and TRBJ1-4; D gene uncertain. Deletions cut 3 bases from V and 4 bases from J, with 9 bases between. The germline V gene encodes CDR1 LNHDA and CDR2 SQIVND (reference sequence). This CDR3 spans 14 amino acids. The CDR3 is CASSIEGFNEKLFF. CDR3 DNA: TGTGCCAGTAGTATTGAGGGTTTTAATGAAAAACTGTTTTTT.

This clone was counted a few times. The chain joins TRBV27 to TRBJ2-7; D remains ambiguous. The length of the CDR3 is 11 residues. Trimming stripped 4 bases from V and 4 bases from J, with 5 bases between. Per the germline V gene, CDR1 is MNHEY and CDR2 is SMNVEV (reference sequence). CDR3 protein: CASSWGYEQYF. For the CDR3, the DNA is TGTGCCAGCAGTTGGGGTTACGAGCAGTACTTC.

The chain uses TRBV7-2 and TRBJ1-4, with TRBD1 as a possible D gene (6 bases). This CDR3 comprises 13 residues. CDR1 is SGHTA, CDR2 FQGNSA, per germline. Trimming took off 5 bases at V and 5 bases at J, with 9 bases between the two ends. This chain's CDR3 is CASSPGQNEKLFF. The CDR3 bases are TGTGCCAGCAGCCCAGGACAGAATGAAAAACTGTTTTTT. The whole variable domain, filled in from reference TRBV7-2 and TRBJ1-4, reads GAGVSQSPSNKVTEKGKDVELRCDPISGHTALYWYRQSLGQGLEFLIYFQGNSAPDKSGLPSDRFSAERTGGSVSTLTIQRTQQEDSAVYLCASSPGQNEKLFFGSGTQLSVL.

The V and J genes are TRBV5-1 and TRBJ1-2, with 9 bases fitting TRBD1. Germline V gives CDR1 SGHRS, CDR2 YFSETQ. The CDR3 has 18 amino acids. The V segment lost 6 bases and the J segment 3 bases; nucleotides outside the gene matches: 18. The CDR3 DNA is TGCGCCAGCACTCCACTCTGGGGGGGACAGGGTTCTTACTATGGCTACACCTTC. It codes for CASTPLWGGQGSYYGYTF.

The gene calls are TRBV7-9 and TRBJ2-2; TRBD2 matches at 11 bases. Trimming at V came to 5 bases and at J to 0 bases, leaving 8 bases not matched to a gene. CDR3 length: 18 amino acids. The germline CDR1 and CDR2 sequences are SEHNR and FQNEAQ (reference sequence). CDR3 sequence reads: CASSLGTSGWSNTGELFF. Here the CDR3 DNA reads TGTGCCAGCAGCCTCGGGACTAGCGGATGGTCGAACACCGGGGAGCTGTTTTTT.

V is TRBV10-2 and J is TRBJ2-5; D not certain. With 2 bases removed from V and 1 base from J, the gap between germline ends came to 5 bases. The CDR3 contains 13 residues. Germline V gives CDR1 WSHSY, CDR2 SAAADI. Here the CDR3 reads CASSEATQETQYF. The CDR3 bases are TGCGCCAGCAGTGAGGCGACCCAAGAGACCCAGTACTTC.

This clone has a handful of counts. The rearrangement uses TRBV27 and TRBJ2-1, with TRBD2 matching over 7 bases. Germline CDR1 reads MNHEY; CDR2 reads SMNVEV (reference sequence). This CDR3 has 15 residues. Germline trimming cut 6 bases from V and 2 bases from J; bases unmatched to any gene: 7. CDR3 loop: CASRPQRDAYNEQFF. The CDR3 DNA follows: TGTGCCAGCAGGCCTCAGCGGGACGCCTACAATGAGCAGTTCTTC.

The chain combines TRBV11-3 with TRBJ2-7; a weak D match, TRBD1 (5 bases). V was clipped by 5 bases and J by 4 bases, with 15 bases between them. In germline, CDR1 is SGHNT, CDR2 YENEEA. The CDR3 runs 14 residues. The CDR3: CASSTLGARYEQYF. The CDR3 nucleotides read TGTGCCAGCAGCACCCTTGGGGCCCGGTACGAGCAGTACTTC.

This sequence joins TRBV19 and TRBJ1-1; D might be TRBD1 (5 bases). Germline V gives CDR1 LNHDA, CDR2 SQIVND (reference sequence). The CDR3 sequence is 15 residues long. V was shortened by 5 bases and J by 1 base, with 14 bases between the two germline ends. The CDR3 here is CASSGVPTANTEAFF. Written as DNA, the CDR3 is TGTGCCAGTAGTGGGGTCCCGACAGCGAACACTGAAGCTTTCTTT.

V usage is TRBV2 and J usage is TRBJ2-3, with D possibly TRBD2 on 5 matching bases. Between the trimmed V and J ends, which lost 3 bases and 2 bases, there was a span of 12 bases. There are 15 residues in the CDR3. The germline V gene encodes CDR1 SNHLY and CDR2 FYNNEI. The CDR3 nucleotides are TGTGCCAGCAGTGATGCCAGCGGATACACAGATACGCAGTATTTT. It encodes CASSDASGYTDTQYF.

The chain links TRBV4-1 to TRBJ2-5; D unresolved. Near its end, the DNA agrees better with TRBJ2-7, so the J call may be wrong. The CDR3 sequence is 15 residues long. Germline loops: CDR1 MGHRA, CDR2 YSYEKL. The CDR3: CASSQEVRGFYEQYF. The CDR3 DNA reads as TGCGCCAGCAGCCAAGAAGTGCGAGGATTCTACGAGCAGTACTTC.

The chain combines TRBV11-3 with TRBJ1-2; 8 bases are shared with TRBD1. The CDR3 length is 15 residues. V gave up 0 bases and J gave up 6 bases; unmatched junction bases: 6. CDR1 and CDR2 (germline): SGHNT, YENEEA. For the CDR3, the DNA is TGTGCCAGCAGCTTAGATAGACAGGGGATAGATGGCTACACCTTC. Residues: CASSLDRQGIDGYTF.

This clone was counted between two and nine times. The gene calls are TRBV7-6 and TRBJ2-7; TRBD2 agrees at 13 bases. V lost 4 bases to trimming and J lost 6 bases; unmatched junction nucleotides: 6. Germline CDR1 is SGHVS and CDR2 is FNYEAQ. The CDR3 length is 15 residues. The DNA of the CDR3 is TGTGCCAGCAGCTCGGGACTAGCGGGAAAGCCCGAGCAGTACTTC. Its protein is CASSSGLAGKPEQYF.